This entry is about one T cell receptor (beta chain). Additional DNA sequences in this sample encode the identical CDR3. There are 13 residues in the CDR3. The ends lost 9 bases at V and 4 bases at J; junction bases unmatched: 2. The germline gives CDR1 LNHDA, CDR2 SQIVND (reference sequence). Assay used: immunoSEQ multiplex PCR; TCRdb lists only in-frame clones, some missing. The top ten clones hold around 2.3% of a sample with approximately 100,000 clones, around 93% of them seen once. The sample belongs to a study of T cell changes during pregnancy in multiple sclerosis. Sequencing used peripheral blood, obtained in the third trimester of pregnancy. The source of this sequence is a female donor with multiple sclerosis, enrolled in a pregnancy study. The chain recombines TRBV19 with TRBJ2-3, with 12 bases that match TRBD2. The CDR3 region has the DNA TGTGCCAGCAGACTAGCGGGGGCAGATACGCAGTATTTT. Residues: CASRLAGADTQYF.